This TCR beta chain stems from a study of cytomegalovirus exposure and HLA in healthy donors. Study as a whole: Researchers previously reported finding more than 100 million unique TCR beta sequences from some 180 million T cells. From HLA-typed donors, an early data release held around 80 million unique TCRs. Study-wide results and caveats: Later analysis associated a missense DCLRE1C variant with TCR beta V- and J-gene trimming.

A note on this clone: Its antigen is still unknown.

PCR involved 60 Vbeta and 13 Jbeta primers. Repertoires were generated with immunoSEQ multiplex PCR, while TCRdb's copy carries only in-frame clones and drops some. The top ten hold over 4% of the sample, which has 150,000 to 200,000 clones, roughly 73% seen once. Germline V gene sequence: CDR1 SGHTS, CDR2 YDEGEE. The CDR3 length is 13 residues. Trimming cost V 4 bases and J 9 bases, with 16 bases left between them. The sequencing input was PBMCs. The V call is TRBV5-8, the J call TRBJ2-5; a weak D match, TRBD2 (6 bases). The sequence derives from a male donor in good health and CMV-seronegative. CDR3 DNA: TGTGCCAGCAGCCTGAGGGCCTCGGGGGCCCAGTACTTC. Residues: CASSLRASGAQYF.